The clone carrying this T cell receptor (beta chain) was found a few times. Repertoires were generated with immunoSEQ multiplex PCR, while TCRdb's copy carries only in-frame clones and drops some. The sample includes tens of thousands of clones, almost 85% of them seen just once. These data come from a study of blood T cell repertoires in COVID-19. Whole-study context: COVID-19 samples, acute and convalescent, were from the United States, Italy and Spain.

The CDR3 sequence is 17 residues long. The V gene lost 0 bases and the J gene lost 0 bases, with 12 bases spanning the gap. CDR1 and CDR2 (germline): LGHNA, YNFKEQ. The sequenced sample consisted of peripheral blood. The sequence was obtained from a human donor in a cohort sampled during active COVID-19. The J gene is TRBJ1-3, the V gene TRBV4-2, with unresolved D. The CDR3 coding sequence is TGTGCCAGCAGCCAAGATTCACTTTTTGGCTCTGGAAACACCATATATTTT. It encodes CASSQDSLFGSGNTIYF.